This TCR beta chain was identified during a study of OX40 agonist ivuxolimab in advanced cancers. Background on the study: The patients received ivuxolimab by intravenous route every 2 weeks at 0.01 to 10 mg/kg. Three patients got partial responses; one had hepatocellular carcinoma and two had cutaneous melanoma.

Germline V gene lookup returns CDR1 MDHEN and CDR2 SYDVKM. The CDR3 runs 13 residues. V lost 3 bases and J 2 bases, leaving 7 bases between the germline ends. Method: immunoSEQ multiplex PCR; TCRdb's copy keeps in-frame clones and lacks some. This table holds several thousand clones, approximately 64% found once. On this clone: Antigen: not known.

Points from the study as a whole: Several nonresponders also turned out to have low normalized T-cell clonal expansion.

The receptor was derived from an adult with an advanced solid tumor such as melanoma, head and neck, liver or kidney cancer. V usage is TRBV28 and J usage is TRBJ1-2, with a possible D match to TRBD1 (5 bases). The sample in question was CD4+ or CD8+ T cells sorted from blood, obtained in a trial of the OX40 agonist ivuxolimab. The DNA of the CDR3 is TGTGCCAGCAGTTTGGGGGGAAACTATGGCTACACCTTC. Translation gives CASSLGGNYGYTF.